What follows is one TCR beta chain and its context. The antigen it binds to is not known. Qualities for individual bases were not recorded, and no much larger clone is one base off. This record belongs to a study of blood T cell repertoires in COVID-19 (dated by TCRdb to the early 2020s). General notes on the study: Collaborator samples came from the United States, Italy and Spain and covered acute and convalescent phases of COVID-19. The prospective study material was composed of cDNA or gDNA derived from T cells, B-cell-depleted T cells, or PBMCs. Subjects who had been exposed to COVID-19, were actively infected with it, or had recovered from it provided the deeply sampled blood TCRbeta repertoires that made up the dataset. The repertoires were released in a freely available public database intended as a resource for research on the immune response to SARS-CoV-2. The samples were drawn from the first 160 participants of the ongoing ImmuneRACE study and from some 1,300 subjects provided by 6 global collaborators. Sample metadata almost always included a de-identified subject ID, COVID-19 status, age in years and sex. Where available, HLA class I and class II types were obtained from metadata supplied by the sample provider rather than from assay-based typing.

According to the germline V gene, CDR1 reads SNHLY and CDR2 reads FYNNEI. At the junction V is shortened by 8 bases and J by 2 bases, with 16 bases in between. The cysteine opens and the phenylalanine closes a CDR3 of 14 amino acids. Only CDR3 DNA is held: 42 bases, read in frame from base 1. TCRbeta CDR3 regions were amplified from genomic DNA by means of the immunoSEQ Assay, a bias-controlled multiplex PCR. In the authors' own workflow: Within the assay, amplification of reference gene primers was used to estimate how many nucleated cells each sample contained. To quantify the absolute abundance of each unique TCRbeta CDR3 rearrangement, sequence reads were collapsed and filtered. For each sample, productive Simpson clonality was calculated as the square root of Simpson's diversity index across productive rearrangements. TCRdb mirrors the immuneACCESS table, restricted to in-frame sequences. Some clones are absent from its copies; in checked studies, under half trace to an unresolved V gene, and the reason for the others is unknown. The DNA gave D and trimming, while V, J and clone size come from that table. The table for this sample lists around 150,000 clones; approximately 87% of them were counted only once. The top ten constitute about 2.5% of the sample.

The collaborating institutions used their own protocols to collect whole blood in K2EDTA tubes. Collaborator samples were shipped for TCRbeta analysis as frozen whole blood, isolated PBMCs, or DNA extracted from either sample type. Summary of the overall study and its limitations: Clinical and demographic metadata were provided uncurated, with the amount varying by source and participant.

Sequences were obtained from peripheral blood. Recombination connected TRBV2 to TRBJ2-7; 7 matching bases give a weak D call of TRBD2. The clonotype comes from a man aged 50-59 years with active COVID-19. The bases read TGTGCCAGCGCTCGGGGGGACATTACCTACGAGCAGTACTTC. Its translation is CASARGDITYEQYF.